These 27 T cell receptor beta chains were all obtained from the same sample, sequenced in a study of blood T cell repertoires in COVID-19. Assay used: immunoSEQ multiplex PCR; TCRdb lists only in-frame clones, some missing. Among 300,000 to 400,000 clones, over 80% were seen once, and the ten largest hold roughly a tenth. The sample was peripheral blood. Receptor source: a man aged 25-40 years with COVID-19, enrolled during active disease.

The sample holds one count of this clone. The V gene is TRBV5-3, the J gene TRBJ2-7, with TRBD2 identical over 7 bases. Being an ORF, TRBV5-3 has a function that is uncertain. This CDR3 contains 14 residues. Trimming at V came to 4 bases and at J to 1 base, leaving 5 bases not matched to a gene. CDR3 in DNA: TGTGCCAGAAGCGGGGACTATTCATCCTACGAGCAGTACTTC. It specifies CARSGDYSSYEQYF.

The J gene is TRBJ2-5, the V gene TRBV13, with TRBD2 matching over 8 bases. The V gene's germline CDR1 is PRHDT and CDR2 FYEKMQ (reference sequence). The CDR3 length is 14 residues. V dropped 1 base and J dropped 5; count of bases not matched to a gene: 3. Here the CDR3 reads CASSLAGGAETQYF. CDR3 bases: TGTGCCAGCAGCTTAGCCGGGGGGGCTGAGACCCAGTACTTC.

The CDR3 DNA is TGTGCCAGCAGCTCCCTGACAGGGAGGTTCTCCTACGAGCAGTACTTC. It translates to CASSSLTGRFSYEQYF. The chain couples TRBV12-1 to TRBJ2-7; the DNA was not compared with TRBD1, the D call given in the table. TRBV12-1 constitutes a pseudogene. This CDR3 comprises 16 residues.

The chain couples TRBV7-9 to TRBJ1-2; 7 bases agree with TRBD1. The CDR3 runs to 15 residues. J lost 2 bases, V lost 6 bases, and 9 bases had no gene match. Germline V gene lookup returns CDR1 SEHNR and CDR2 FQNEAQ (reference sequence). The CDR3 nucleotides read TGTGCCAGCAGTTCCCAGGGGGGCTCAAACTATGGCTACACCTTC. Translated, it gives CASSSQGGSNYGYTF.

V gene TRBV6-2 or TRBV6-3 combines with J gene TRBJ1-2; D unresolved. The germline V gene has CDR1 MNHEY and CDR2 SVGEGT. V lost 6 bases and J lost 4, with 12 bases in between. There are 13 residues in the CDR3. CDR3 protein: CASSARGSYGYTF. CDR3 bases: TGTGCCAGCAGCGCTCGGGGATCCTATGGCTACACCTTC.

This chain uses TRBV18 with TRBJ1-1; the D gene is possibly TRBD1 (5 bases). V gave up 2 bases and J gave up 0 bases, with 10 bases separating them. Per the germline V gene, CDR1 is KGHSH and CDR2 is LQKENI. This CDR3 spans 15 amino acids. CDR3 sequence: CASSPRGSLNTEAFF. In nucleotides, the CDR3 is TGTGCCAGCTCACCAAGGGGTTCATTGAACACTGAAGCTTTCTTT.

As to this clone: It may be a read error: a sequence one base away is much more abundant. The same CDR3 also results from other DNA sequences found in this sample. The genes are TRBV12-3 or TRBV12-4 and TRBJ1-1; tentatively, D is TRBD1 (6 bases). This CDR3 is 13 amino acids long. Trimming took off 3 bases at V and 1 base at J, with 6 bases between the two ends. The CDR3 nucleotides read TGTGCCAGCAGTTTGACAGGGAACACTGAAGCTTTCTTT. Translated: CASSLTGNTEAFF.

For this clone: Other DNA sequences of this sample code for an identical CDR3. This rearrangement joins TRBV30 to TRBJ1-1; 7 nucleotides match TRBD1. In germline, CDR1 is GTSNPN, CDR2 SVGIG (reference sequence). The J segment lost 4 bases and the V segment lost 0 bases, leaving 2 bases of the junction unmatched. This CDR3 region has 13 residues. Here the CDR3 reads CAWSVSGGTEAFF. The CDR3 DNA sequence: TGTGCCTGGAGTGTATCAGGGGGCACTGAAGCTTTCTTT.

The chain links TRBV24-1 to TRBJ1-2; the D gene is possibly TRBD1 (5 bases). The germline V gene has CDR1 KGHDR and CDR2 SFDVKD. Trimming removed 3 bases at V and 4 bases at J, with 11 bases between. The CDR3 has 14 residues. CDR3 residues: CATSDPSGGYGYTF. For the CDR3, the DNA is TGTGCCACCAGTGATCCGTCCGGGGGCTATGGCTACACCTTC.

The chain has TRBV5-6 and TRBJ2-5; D gene uncertain. V was cut by 3 bases and J by 5 bases, with 17 bases left in between. Germline CDR1 SGHDT, CDR2 YYEEEE. This CDR3 comprises 15 residues. The CDR3, as DNA: TGTGCCAGCAGCTATGACATCCTGGATGGGGAGACCCAGTACTTC. Translated, it gives CASSYDILDGETQYF.

This clone was detected only once. The V call is TRBV19, the J call TRBJ1-3; 7 nucleotides match TRBD1. CDR3 length equals 16 residues. Trimming removed 5 bases from V and 1 base from J; junction bases left unmatched: 8. Germline V gene data show CDR1 as LNHDA and CDR2 as SQIVND (reference sequence). The CDR3 region is CASSLRTGPSGNTIYF. In DNA, the CDR3 is TGTGCCAGTAGTCTTCGGACAGGTCCATCTGGAAACACCATATATTTT.

J is TRBJ2-5 and V is TRBV5-6, with 14 bases identical to TRBD2. The CDR3 loop spans 15 amino acids. CDR1 is SGHDT and CDR2 is YYEEEE in the germline V gene. V shed 5 bases and J 7 bases; nucleotides not matched to a gene: 7. Here the CDR3 reads CASRGTSGRLGTQYF. As DNA, the CDR3 is TGTGCCAGCAGGGGGACTAGCGGGAGATTAGGGACCCAGTACTTC.

The J gene is TRBJ2-7, the V gene TRBV2; D remains unclear. CDR3 length: 14 amino acids. V was cut by 1 base and J by 0 bases, with 7 bases left in between. Germline V CDR1 and CDR2: SNHLY, FYNNEI. CDR3 loop: CASSEGQVSYEQYF. CDR3 nucleotides: TGTGCCAGCAGTGAAGGGCAGGTCTCCTACGAGCAGTACTTC. Looking up the rest from reference TRBV2 and TRBJ2-7 gives the full variable domain: EPEVTQTPSHQVTQMGQEVILRCVPISNHLYFYWYRQILGQKVEFLVSFYNNEISEKSEIFDDQFSVERPDGSNFTLKIRSTKLEDSAMYFCASSEGQVSYEQYFGPGTRLTVT.

This chain connects TRBV28 to TRBJ2-7; TRBD1 agrees at 9 bases. With 6 bases clipped from V and 5 bases from J, the junction kept 11 bases outside the gene matches. Germline CDR1 is MDHEN and CDR2 is SYDVKM. The CDR3 sequence is 15 residues long. In DNA, the CDR3 is TGTGCCAGCAGCCCTCCGGGACAGGGATTCCACGAGCAGTACTTC. It translates to CASSPPGQGFHEQYF.

This clone was detected once. The chain carries TRBV7-2 and TRBJ2-7; 7 bases match TRBD2. J was trimmed by 2 bases and V by 3 bases; bases with no gene match: 4. The CDR3 covers 14 residues. Germline V lookup: CDR1 SGHTA, CDR2 FQGNSA. The CDR3 DNA reads TGTGCCAGCAGCTTCGGACTAGGGGCCTACGAGCAGTACTTC. This codes for CASSFGLGAYEQYF.

The rearrangement joins TRBV19 to TRBJ2-1; 10 bases are a match to TRBD2. CDR1 is LNHDA and CDR2 is SQIVND in the germline V gene (reference sequence). This CDR3 contains 15 residues. V shed 1 base and J 7 bases; nucleotides not matched to a gene: 4. DNA for the CDR3: TGTGCCAGTAGTATAGTAGCGGGAGGAGGGAATGAGCAGTTCTTC. Encoded protein: CASSIVAGGGNEQFF.

This clone has just a few counts. The chain uses TRBV27 and TRBJ1-4; TRBD1 aligns across 8 bases. The length of the CDR3 is 15 residues. V shed 2 bases and J 6 bases; nucleotides not matched to a gene: 5. Germline CDR1 MNHEY, CDR2 SMNVEV (reference sequence). The CDR3 region has the DNA TGTGCCAGCAGTTTAGGTTCAGGGGGCCATGAAAAACTGTTTTTT. Protein sequence: CASSLGSGGHEKLFF.

V and J are TRBV7-3 and TRBJ2-3, with 11 positions matching TRBD2. Per the germline V gene, CDR1 is SGHTA and CDR2 is FQGTGA. The CDR3 contains 17 residues. The V and J ends lost 4 bases and 3 bases, in that order; junction bases with no gene match: 9. CDR3 protein: CASSSPRGTSGTDTQYF. The CDR3, as DNA: TGTGCCAGCAGCTCCCCCCGGGGGACTAGCGGAACAGATACGCAGTATTTT.

The rearrangement joins TRBV28 to TRBJ2-2, with a weak D call TRBD2 (6 bases). The CDR3 is 13 amino acids. In germline, CDR1 is MDHEN, CDR2 SYDVKM. The V end lost 7 bases, the J end lost 3 bases, and 9 bases lay between the germline ends. The CDR3 protein is CASIRRDTGELFF. CDR3 sequence (DNA): TGTGCCAGCATCCGGAGGGACACCGGGGAGCTGTTTTTT.

This chain connects TRBV7-8 to TRBJ1-1; unclear D gene. CDR3 length: 15 residues. Trimming pared 3 bases from V and 4 bases from J, leaving 15 bases between. The germline CDR1 and CDR2 sequences are SGHVS and FQNEAQ. This CDR3 reads CASSFSVSLSTEAFF. The CDR3 nucleotides are TGTGCCAGCAGCTTTAGTGTGAGTCTGTCCACTGAAGCTTTCTTT. The variable domain in full, completed from reference TRBV7-8 and TRBJ1-1, reads GAGVSQSPRYKVAKRGQDVALRCDPISGHVSLFWYQQALGQGPEFLTYFQNEAQLDKSGLPSDRFFAERPEGSVSTLKIQRTQQEDSAVYLCASSFSVSLSTEAFFGQGTRLTVV.

The chain recombines TRBV19 with TRBJ2-1; 7 bases are a match to TRBD2. After removal of 4 bases from V and 3 bases from J, the junction contained 9 bases not matched to a gene. CDR1 and CDR2 (germline): LNHDA, SQIVND (reference sequence). The CDR3 sequence is 16 residues long. The CDR3 bases are TGTGCCAGTAGTACCGGGACTACCGCCTACTACAATGAGCAGTTCTTC. Encoded protein: CASSTGTTAYYNEQFF.

The chain is built from TRBV18 and TRBJ2-1, with 11 bases lining up with TRBD2. CDR1 KGHSH and CDR2 LQKENI come from the germline V gene. J gave up 5 bases and V 3 bases, and 9 bases lay outside the gene matches. The CDR3 is 17 amino acids. CDR3 DNA: TGTGCCAGCTCACCCCTTGGAATAGCGGGGGGGAACAATGAGCAGTTCTTC. The encoded protein is CASSPLGIAGGNNEQFF. The full variable domain, rest sourced from reference TRBV18 and TRBJ2-1, is NAGVMQNPRHLVRRRGQEARLRCSPMKGHSHVYWYRQLPEEGLKFMVYLQKENIIDESGMPKERFSAEFPKEGPSILRIQQVVRGDSAAYFCASSPLGIAGGNNEQFFGPGTRLTVL.

V usage is TRBV18 and J usage is TRBJ2-7; TRBD2 matches 10 bases. Germline-derived CDR1 and CDR2 are KGHSH and LQKENI. This CDR3 region has 15 residues. With 0 bases clipped from V and 4 bases from J, the junction kept 3 bases outside the gene matches. The CDR3 is CASSPPGLAQYEQYF. The CDR3 DNA follows: TGTGCCAGCTCACCACCGGGACTAGCGCAGTACGAGCAGTACTTC.

This clone was recorded only once. The chain uses TRBV6-5 and TRBJ1-1; tentatively, D is TRBD1 (6 bases). V was shortened by 0 bases and J by 7 bases, with 12 bases between the two germline ends. Germline V lookup: CDR1 MNHEY, CDR2 SVGAGI. CDR3 length: 14 residues. The CDR3 protein is CASSYSGRGFEAFF. In DNA form, the CDR3 reads TGTGCCAGCAGTTACTCCGGCAGGGGCTTTGAAGCTTTCTTT.

The chain combines TRBV21-1 with TRBJ1-5; the table gives TRBD1 as D, unverified against the DNA. TRBV21-1 is deemed a pseudogene. The CDR3 sequence is 13 residues long. In DNA, the CDR3 is TGTGCCAGCAGCAGAAGACAGAATCAGCCCCAGCATTTT. Amino acid sequence: CASSRRQNQPQHF.

The V and J genes are TRBV3-1 (or the pseudogene TRBV3-2) and TRBJ2-5, with TRBD1 matching over 9 bases. This CDR3 has 17 amino acids. After removal of 4 bases from V and 0 bases from J, the junction contained 9 bases not matched to a gene. Germline V lookup: CDR1 LGHDT, CDR2 YNNKEL (reference sequence). The CDR3 DNA is TGTGCCAGCAGCCCAGGGACAGGGAGCGGCAACCAAGAGACCCAGTACTTC. As protein: CASSPGTGSGNQETQYF.

This rearrangement joins TRBV5-1 to TRBJ2-7; the D is unclear. Trimming removed 4 bases at V and 7 bases at J, with 18 bases between. Germline V gives CDR1 SGHRS, CDR2 YFSETQ. The CDR3 has 14 residues. CDR3 sequence reads: CASSEDDGVGEQYF. The CDR3 DNA reads as TGCGCCAGCAGCGAGGATGACGGAGTCGGGGAGCAGTACTTC.